This T cell receptor beta chain was recorded in a study of T cell repertoires in cytomegalovirus infection. Whole-study context: Both CMV infection and a matching HLA type were indicated by public TCR beta signatures. Study-wide findings and caveats: The study found HLA-C-restricted CMV-specific TCR beta clonotypes dominating the ex vivo response. Public TCR beta family frequency separated CMV-and-HLA carriers, including in an independent cohort.

Using its own MiXCR run on the reads, TCRdb lists one record per CDR3 protein. The top ten hold 8.8% of the sample, which has about 260,000 distinct CDR3 sequences, roughly 13% seen once. Trimming removed 5 bases at V and 1 base at J, with 12 bases between. The CDR3 contains 15 residues. This clonotype was seen ten or more times. Its antigen is not identified. The receptor comes from a human donor in good health (CMV status not recorded). Some clones in this sample may be carry-over from other donors' samples. The specimen sequenced was PBMCs. V usage is TRBV12-3 or TRBV12-4 and J usage is TRBJ1-3; D remains ambiguous. The CDR3 loop reads CASSPVRASGNTIYF. DNA for the CDR3: TGTGCCAGCAGTCCCGTGCGGGCATCTGGAAACACCATATATTTT.